This is a list of T cell receptor beta chains from one sample in a study of shared clonotypes between healthy human individuals. Measured with immunoSEQ multiplex PCR; TCRdb has only the in-frame clones, and not every one. The repertoire consists of fewer than 550,000 clones, with 75% to 80% occurring once and the leading ten covering 9.5% to 15%. Sequencing input: PBMCs. The receptors were sampled from a woman aged 40 to 50 in good health. Some clones in this sample may be carry-over from other donors' samples. Both conserved end residues are part of each CDR3. A D gene is named only where the DNA matches it firmly. Clone size is shown for a subset of rows, as once, few, many or a class of expanded clone.

DNA: TGTGCCAGCAGTGAAGCGAGGGTTTTCTTT; CDR3: CASSEARVFF; D: -; J: TRBJ1-1; size: few; V: TRBV2
DNA: TGTGCCAGCGAGGTGGGTAGCGGCGAGCAGTACTTC; CDR3: CASEVGSGEQYF; D: -; J: TRBJ2-7; size: few; V: TRBV21-1
DNA: TGTGCCAGCAGCCCGACAGGGATTGACTATGGCTACACCTTC; CDR3: CASSPTGIDYGYTF; D: TRBD1; J: TRBJ1-2; size: -; V: TRBV28
DNA: TGTGCCAGCAGCGAAGGGGCAGGGGGCTACGAGCAGTACTTC; CDR3: CASSEGAGGYEQYF; D: TRBD1; J: TRBJ2-7; size: -; V: TRBV7-3
DNA: TGTGCCAGCAGTTTCCCCCGGGGGGGCAATCAGCCCCAGCATTTT; CDR3: CASSFPRGGNQPQHF; D: -; J: TRBJ1-5; size: -; V: TRBV28
DNA: TGTGCCAGCAGCTTGGCCGAGCAGTACTTC; CDR3: CASSLAEQYF; D: -; J: TRBJ2-7; size: once; V: TRBV7-2
DNA: TGTGCCATCAGTGAGAGGGGCGAGGGGGGAGAGACCCAGTACTTC; CDR3: CAISERGEGGETQYF; D: -; J: TRBJ2-5; size: -; V: TRBV10-3
DNA: TGTGCCAGCAGTTTATTGGCCAAGGGTAGTGGCTACACCTTC; CDR3: CASSLLAKGSGYTF; D: -; J: TRBJ1-2; size: -; V: TRBV28
DNA: TGTGCCAGCAACCTAGGGACCTCCGGGGAGCTGTTTTTT; CDR3: CASNLGTSGELFF; D: -; J: TRBJ2-2; size: -; V: TRBV7-9
DNA: TGTGCCAGCAGCCGGAGCAGCGGGAGTTGGGAGCAGTACTTC; CDR3: CASSRSSGSWEQYF; D: TRBD2; J: TRBJ2-5; size: few; V: TRBV6-5
DNA: TGTGCCAGCAGCTTGGGGCGGACAGGAGAGTACAATGAGCAGTTCTTC; CDR3: CASSLGRTGEYNEQFF; D: TRBD1; J: TRBJ2-1; size: -; V: TRBV5-8
DNA: TGTGCCAGCAGCGGTTTCTCTGGAAACACCATATATTTT; CDR3: CASSGFSGNTIYF; D: -; J: TRBJ1-3; size: few; V: TRBV28
DNA: TGCGCCAGCAGCCGCACGGGCAGAGACAATGAGCAGTTCTTC; CDR3: CASSRTGRDNEQFF; D: -; J: TRBJ2-1; size: few; V: TRBV5-1
DNA: TGCGCCAGCAGCCATAACACCGATTCTTCCTACGAGCAGTACTTC; CDR3: CASSHNTDSSYEQYF; D: -; J: TRBJ2-7; size: -; V: TRBV4-3
DNA: TGTGCCAGCAGGGACACACAACCGCAAAATGAGCAGTTCTTC; CDR3: CASRDTQPQNEQFF; D: -; J: TRBJ2-1; size: -; V: TRBV2
DNA: TGCGCCAGCAGTGAACGCGTTAGCGGGAGTGGAACCTACAATGAGCAGTTCTTC; CDR3: CASSERVSGSGTYNEQFF; D: TRBD2; J: TRBJ2-1; size: -; V: TRBV10-1
DNA: TGTGCCAGTAGTCCCATCCCAGTTCCCTACAATGAGCAGTTCTTC; CDR3: CASSPIPVPYNEQFF; D: -; J: TRBJ2-1; size: few; V: TRBV19
DNA: TGTGCCAGCAGCCCCTCCGGGCAGTCCTACGAGCAGTACTTC; CDR3: CASSPSGQSYEQYF; D: -; J: TRBJ2-7; size: -; V: TRBV11-2
DNA: TGTGCCAGCAGCCCCCGACGAGGGGCAACTAATGAAAAACTGTTTTTT; CDR3: CASSPRRGATNEKLFF; D: -; J: TRBJ1-4; size: -; V: TRBV14
DNA: TGTGCCAGCAGTTTAACCCGCGGGACTAGCGGGAACCAAGAGACCCAGTACTTC; CDR3: CASSLTRGTSGNQETQYF; D: TRBD2; J: TRBJ2-5; size: -; V: TRBV28
DNA: TGTGCCAGCAGCTTAGCAGGGTCCCAGCCCCAGCATTTT; CDR3: CASSLAGSQPQHF; D: -; J: TRBJ1-5; size: few; V: TRBV7-9
DNA: TGCGCCAGCAGCCCGGACTTATACGAGCAGTACTTC; CDR3: CASSPDLYEQYF; D: -; J: TRBJ2-7; size: -; V: TRBV5-1
DNA: TGTGCCAGCAGTTGGGACAGTCTTGGTTTCTACGAGCAGTACTTC; CDR3: CASSWDSLGFYEQYF; D: TRBD1; J: TRBJ2-7; size: -; V: TRBV28
DNA: TGTGCCAGCAGCTCGACGACAGATACGCAGTATTTT; CDR3: CASSSTTDTQYF; D: -; J: TRBJ2-3; size: -; V: TRBV11-2
DNA: TGTGCCAGCAGACAGCTGGGTGGTGAAAAACTGTTTTTT; CDR3: CASRQLGGEKLFF; D: -; J: TRBJ1-4; size: -; V: TRBV19
DNA: TGTGCCAGCAGTTTGGCCCGCAACAGGGATGAGCAGTTCTTC; CDR3: CASSLARNRDEQFF; D: -; J: TRBJ2-1; size: -; V: TRBV27
DNA: TGTGCCAGCAGCTTTGCGATGGGCGGGGCCTCCTACGAGCAGTACTTC; CDR3: CASSFAMGGASYEQYF; D: -; J: TRBJ2-7; size: -; V: TRBV5-5
DNA: TGTGCCAGCAGCCCGGGGACAGAAGAGACCCAGTACTTC; CDR3: CASSPGTEETQYF; D: TRBD1; J: TRBJ2-5; size: -; V: TRBV7-6
DNA: TGTGCCAGCAGTTTATTTTATGAGCGACTAGCCCATGAGCAGTTCTTC; CDR3: CASSLFYERLAHEQFF; D: TRBD2; J: TRBJ2-1; size: once; V: TRBV27
DNA: TGCAGCGTTTCTAGGAGTAACACTGAAGCTTTCTTT; CDR3: CSVSRSNTEAFF; D: -; J: TRBJ1-1; size: -; V: TRBV29-1
DNA: TGTGCCAGCAGTTACTCATACGGGAGGGTTACCGGGGAGCTGTTTTTT; CDR3: CASSYSYGRVTGELFF; D: TRBD2; J: TRBJ2-2; size: many; V: TRBV6-6
DNA: TGTGCCAGCAGTTCCGGACAGGCGCCTAACTATGGCTACACCTTC; CDR3: CASSSGQAPNYGYTF; D: TRBD1; J: TRBJ1-2; size: -; V: TRBV28
DNA: TGTGCCATCACAAAGACAGGGGACTATGGCTACACCTTC; CDR3: CAITKTGDYGYTF; D: TRBD1; J: TRBJ1-2; size: once; V: TRBV10-3
DNA: TGTGCCAGCAGCTCTAGCGGGAGGGCTAGTGGAGAGACCCAGTACTTC; CDR3: CASSSSGRASGETQYF; D: TRBD2; J: TRBJ2-5; size: -; V: TRBV9
DNA: TGTGCCAGCAGACTAGGGGAGGGGGAGACCCAGTACTTC; CDR3: CASRLGEGETQYF; D: TRBD2; J: TRBJ2-5; size: -; V: TRBV7-2
DNA: TGTGCCAGCAGCCGGGCGCAGAGTGACAATGAGCAGTTCTTC; CDR3: CASSRAQSDNEQFF; D: -; J: TRBJ2-1; size: -; V: TRBV28
DNA: TGTGCCAGCAGTTTGTGGAGGGACTCCTACGAGCAGTACTTC; CDR3: CASSLWRDSYEQYF; D: -; J: TRBJ2-7; size: -; V: TRBV27
DNA: TGTGCCAGCAGCTTGGACAGCTCATATGGCTACACCTTC; CDR3: CASSLDSSYGYTF; D: -; J: TRBJ1-2; size: -; V: TRBV5-4
DNA: TGTGCCAGTAGATCCCGGGAGCGGGAAGTTACCGGGGAGCTGTTTTTT; CDR3: CASRSREREVTGELFF; D: TRBD2; J: TRBJ2-2; size: -; V: TRBV19
DNA: TGTGCCAGCAGTTTCGGTACAACTAATGAAAAACTGTTTTTT; CDR3: CASSFGTTNEKLFF; D: -; J: TRBJ1-4; size: -; V: TRBV27
DNA: TGTGCCAGCAGTGTCCTAGCGGGGGACACCGGGGAGCTGTTTTTT; CDR3: CASSVLAGDTGELFF; D: TRBD2; J: TRBJ2-2; size: -; V: TRBV6-4
DNA: TGTGCCAGCAAGTCCCGTTCGGACACTGAAGCTTTCTTT; CDR3: CASKSRSDTEAFF; D: -; J: TRBJ1-1; size: few; V: TRBV6-1
DNA: TGTGCCAGCAGCTCCCGGGACTCCGTCTACAATGAGCAGTTCTTC; CDR3: CASSSRDSVYNEQFF; D: -; J: TRBJ2-1; size: few; V: TRBV7-2
DNA: TGTGCCAGTAGTATAGTTAGGACAGATTACAATCAGCCCCAGCATTTT; CDR3: CASSIVRTDYNQPQHF; D: -; J: TRBJ1-5; size: -; V: TRBV19
DNA: TGTGCTAGTGCCCTGGAGGCAGGAGCAGCGGGGGAGACCCAGTACTTC; CDR3: CASALEAGAAGETQYF; D: TRBD2; J: TRBJ2-5; size: -; V: TRBV12-5
DNA: TGTGCCAGCAGTTTTATTCGGGCGAACTATGGCTACACCTTC; CDR3: CASSFIRANYGYTF; D: -; J: TRBJ1-2; size: -; V: TRBV28
DNA: TGTGCCAGCAGCCCTAGGGTGGCCCCGTTAGGTACGCAGTATTTT; CDR3: CASSPRVAPLGTQYF; D: -; J: TRBJ2-3; size: -; V: TRBV11-2
DNA: TGCGCCAGCCAACAGGGGTTGAACACTGAAGCTTTCTTT; CDR3: CASQQGLNTEAFF; D: TRBD1; J: TRBJ1-1; size: -; V: TRBV5-1
DNA: TGTGCCAGCAGCTTAGAGGGGGGAGAGACCCAGTACTTC; CDR3: CASSLEGGETQYF; D: -; J: TRBJ2-5; size: few; V: TRBV7-2
DNA: TGTGCCAGCAGCTTAGCGGGAGGATACAATGAGCAGTTCTTC; CDR3: CASSLAGGYNEQFF; D: TRBD2; J: TRBJ2-1; size: -; V: TRBV11-2
DNA: TGCAGCGTGGCTGACAGCTACGAGCAGTACTTC; CDR3: CSVADSYEQYF; D: -; J: TRBJ2-7; size: -; V: TRBV29-1